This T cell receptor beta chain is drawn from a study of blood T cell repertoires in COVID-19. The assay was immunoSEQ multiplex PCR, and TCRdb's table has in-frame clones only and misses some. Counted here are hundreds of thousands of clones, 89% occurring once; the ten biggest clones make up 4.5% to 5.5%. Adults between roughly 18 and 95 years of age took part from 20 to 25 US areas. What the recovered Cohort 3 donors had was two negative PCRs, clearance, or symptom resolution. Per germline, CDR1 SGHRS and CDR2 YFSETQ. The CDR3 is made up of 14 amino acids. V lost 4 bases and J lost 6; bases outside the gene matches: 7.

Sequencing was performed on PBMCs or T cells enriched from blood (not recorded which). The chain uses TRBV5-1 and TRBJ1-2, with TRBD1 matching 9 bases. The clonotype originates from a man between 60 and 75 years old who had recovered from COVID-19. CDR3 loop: CASSPRQGVDGYTF. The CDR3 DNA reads TGCGCCAGCAGCCCGAGACAGGGGGTTGATGGCTACACCTTC.